This T cell receptor (beta chain) stems from a study of T cell repertoires in cytomegalovirus infection. Turning to the study itself: In public TCR beta signatures, there were indications of both CMV infection and matching HLA type.

The CDR3 has 15 amino acids. The V segment lost 3 bases and the J segment 1 base; nucleotides outside the gene matches: 4. Study-level results: Using cumulative public TCR beta family frequency, the authors identified those who carried CMV together with the relevant HLA. Clonotype analysis showed dominance of the ex vivo response by HLA-C-restricted CMV-specific TCR beta clonotypes.

Using its own MiXCR run on the reads, TCRdb lists one record per CDR3 protein. Counted here are over 150,000 distinct CDR3 sequences, roughly a sixth occurring once; the ten biggest clones make up under 30%. As to this clonotype: The antigen is not known.

Sequencing was done on a sample of CD8+ T cells from PBMCs. This chain uses TRBV12-3 or TRBV12-4 with TRBJ2-3, with 7 bases that match TRBD2. This TCR derives from a human donor in good health (CMV status not recorded). Some clones in this sample may be carry-over from other donors' samples. CDR3 sequence (DNA): TGTGCCAGCAGTTTTAGCGGGCCAGGCACAGATACGCAGTATTTT. Amino acids: CASSFSGPGTDTQYF.